This T cell receptor (beta chain) was recovered during a study of T cell responses to AZD1222 COVID-19 vaccine (dated by TCRdb to about 2021). Describing the broader study: TCR sequencing was performed for some 250 trial participants, of whom 200 to 210 were given two doses of AZD1222 and 26 were given two doses of MenACWY control vaccine. Trial participants were enrolled into age subgroups of 18-55, 56-69 and 70-plus years, which contained roughly 150, 30 and 60 TCR-sequenced participants, respectively. What the authors observed across the whole study: Reportedly, almost half of the unique spike-specific TCRs recognized epitopes lying outside the regions that are mutated in the B.1.351 and B.1.1.7 variants. No day 14 peak-response samples were available, so repertoires were characterized only after the peak T cell response. The whole spike protein was spanned by vaccine-associated CD4 TCRs, and dominant responses were seen in regions 160-218 and 743-854. Participants were mostly white British and included more females than males, and it was suggested by the authors that clonal diversity may have been underestimated. Conclusions about previously exposed vaccinees are limited, since just six AZD1222 recipients were seropositive for SARS-CoV-2 at baseline. Spike-specific TCR breadth and depth rose significantly after two AZD1222 doses compared with day 0 and with MenACWY recipients. The 56-69-year group was small, and its depth increase did not reach significance, likely because of low power.

The CDR3 starts with the cysteine, ends with the phenylalanine, and has 15 residues. This entry keeps only the CDR3 DNA: 45 bases, framed from base 1. CDR1 is given as MNHEY and CDR2 as SMNVEV, both from the germline V gene (reference sequence). The junction shows trimming of 1 base on V and 5 bases on J, plus 14 bases between the germline ends. Concerning this clone: Its specific antigen is unknown. No much larger clone exists at a distance of one base, and base qualities are not known.

The time point label here, explained by the study, means: about 28 days (+/-7) after the second vaccine dose. Because spike-specific TCR depth and breadth did not differ between the two schedules, AZD1222 recipients who got a second dose at roughly 4 weeks were pooled with those who got a second dose at roughly 12 weeks. The vaccinee samples were drawn from two UK trials, COV001 and COV002, one of which was a single-blind randomized controlled phase 2/3 trial testing AZD1222 (ChAdOx1 nCoV-19) in healthy adults. For TCRbeta chain sequencing, PBMC samples from trial participants were taken at day 0 and at day 28 after the second dose. The CDR3 regions of human TCRbeta chains were analyzed by immunosequencing. As for how the authors treated the data: TCRs in the repertoires were matched against a reference library of SARS-CoV-2-specific TCRs that had been generated with the MIRA antigen-specificity platform. Breadth meant the fraction of unique TCRs that were SARS-CoV-2-associated, whereas depth meant the fraction of total T cells that were SARS-CoV-2-associated. Using the MIRA data, each spike-specific TCR was assigned both to the spike region to which the TCR was reactive and to a CD4 or CD8 class. Log10-transformed breadth and depth values were compared by one-way ANOVA with Sidak's multiple comparisons tests. Here the immuneACCESS table is served through TCRdb, limited to in-frame sequences with V and J called. Missing clones are a known gap in these copies; in checked studies unresolved V genes cover under half, and the rest lacks a known reason. V, J and clone size are taken as reported in that table, and D and trimming were inferred from the DNA itself. Within this sample are 100,000 to 140,000 clones, with 87% of them counted one time only. The top ten clonotypes cover roughly 5% of the sample.

The chain is assembled from TRBV27 and TRBJ1-2; too little of a D gene remains to name it. The sample in question was peripheral blood, obtained 28 days after the second AZD1222 dose. This TCR was recovered from an adult who received the AZD1222 COVID-19 vaccine. The CDR3 region has the sequence CASSLFPGSEYGYTF. The nucleotides are TGTGCCAGCAGTTTATTCCCGGGATCGGAGTATGGCTACACCTTC.